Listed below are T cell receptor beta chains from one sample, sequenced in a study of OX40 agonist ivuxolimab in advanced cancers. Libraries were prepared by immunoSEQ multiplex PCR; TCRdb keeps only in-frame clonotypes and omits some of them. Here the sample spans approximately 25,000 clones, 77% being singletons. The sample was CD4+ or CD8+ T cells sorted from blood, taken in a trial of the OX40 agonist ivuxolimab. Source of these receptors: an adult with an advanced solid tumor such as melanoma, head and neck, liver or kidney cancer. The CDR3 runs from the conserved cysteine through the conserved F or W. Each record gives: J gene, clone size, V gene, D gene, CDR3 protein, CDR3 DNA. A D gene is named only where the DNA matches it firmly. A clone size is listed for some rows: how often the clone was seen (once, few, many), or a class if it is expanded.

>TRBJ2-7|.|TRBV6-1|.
CASTQTVGSEQYF
TGTGCCAGCACCCAGACAGTAGGAAGCGAGCAGTACTTC
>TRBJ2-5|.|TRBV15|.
CATSRAGPGKLETQYF
TGTGCCACCAGCAGAGCGGGGCCAGGGAAGTTGGAGACCCAGTACTTC
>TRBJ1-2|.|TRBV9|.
CASSASSPTGGYTF
TGTGCCAGCAGCGCAAGTAGCCCCACGGGGGGCTACACCTTC
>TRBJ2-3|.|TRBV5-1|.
CASSLGTSADTQYF
TGCGCCAGCAGCTTAGGGACGTCGGCTGATACGCAGTATTTT
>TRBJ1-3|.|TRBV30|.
CARHSGNTIYF
TGTGCCCGACACTCTGGAAACACCATATATTTT
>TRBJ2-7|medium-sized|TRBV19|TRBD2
CASSSASGGASHNTYEQYF
TGTGCCAGTAGTTCGGCTAGCGGGGGTGCCTCACATAATACCTACGAGCAGTACTTC
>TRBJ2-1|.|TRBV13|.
CASSALNEQFF
TGTGCCAGCAGCGCTTTGAATGAGCAGTTCTTC
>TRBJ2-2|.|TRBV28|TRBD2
CASSRSGSGTGELFF
TGTGCCAGCAGTCGTAGCGGGAGCGGCACCGGGGAGCTGTTTTTT
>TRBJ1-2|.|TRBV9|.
CASSGISYGYTF
TGTGCCAGCAGCGGGATATCCTATGGCTACACCTTC
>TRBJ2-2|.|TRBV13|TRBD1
CASSSRGQGASGELFF
TGTGCCAGCAGCTCGAGAGGACAGGGGGCTTCCGGGGAGCTGTTTTTT
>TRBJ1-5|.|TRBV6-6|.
CASSPDRKSNQPQHF
TGTGCCAGCAGCCCGGACAGAAAAAGCAATCAGCCCCAGCATTTT
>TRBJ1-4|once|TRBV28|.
CASSPPTAPNEKLFF
TGTGCCAGCAGTCCGCCGACAGCACCTAATGAAAAACTGTTTTTT
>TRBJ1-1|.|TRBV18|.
CASSPSQGLGNTEAFF
TGTGCCAGCTCGCCCTCTCAGGGCCTCGGGAACACTGAAGCTTTCTTT
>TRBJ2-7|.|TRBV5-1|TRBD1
CASSPGLGTALLGLREQYF
TGCGCCAGCAGCCCAGGGCTCGGGACAGCCTTGTTGGGGTTGCGGGAGCAGTACTTC
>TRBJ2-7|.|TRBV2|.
CASSINAYEQYF
TGTGCCAGCAGTATAAACGCATACGAGCAGTACTTC
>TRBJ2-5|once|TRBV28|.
CASRGKETQYF
TGTGCCAGCAGAGGGAAGGAGACCCAGTACTTC
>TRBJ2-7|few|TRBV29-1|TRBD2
CSVVGLAAYEQYF
TGCAGCGTTGTGGGACTAGCGGCCTACGAGCAGTACTTC
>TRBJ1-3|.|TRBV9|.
CASSVGVAGFSRSGNTIYF
TGTGCCAGCAGCGTAGGTGTAGCAGGGTTCAGCCGCTCTGGAAACACCATATATTTT
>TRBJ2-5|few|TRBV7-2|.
CASSLDRAVETQYF
TGTGCCAGCAGCTTGGACCGCGCCGTGGAGACCCAGTACTTC
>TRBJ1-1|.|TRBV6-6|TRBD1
CASTRQGVYHTEAFF
TGTGCCAGCACCCGACAGGGAGTTTATCACACTGAAGCTTTCTTT
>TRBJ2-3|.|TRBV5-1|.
CASSLARIATDTQYF
TGCGCCAGCAGCTTGGCCAGGATTGCGACAGATACGCAGTATTTT
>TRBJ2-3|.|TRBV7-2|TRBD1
CASSLRQGGSTDTQYF
TGTGCCAGCAGCTTACGACAGGGGGGCTCCACAGATACGCAGTATTTT
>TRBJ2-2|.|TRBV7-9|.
CASTSVGPSGELFF
.
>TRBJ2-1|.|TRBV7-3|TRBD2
CASSRRGTGGIYNEQFF
TGTGCCAGCAGCCGCCGGGGTACGGGGGGTATCTACAATGAGCAGTTCTTC
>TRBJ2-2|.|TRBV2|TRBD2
CASSENRRTSANTGELFF
TGTGCCAGCAGTGAGAATCGTAGGACTAGCGCGAACACCGGGGAGCTGTTTTTT
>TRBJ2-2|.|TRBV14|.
CASSLIRQTNTGELFF
TGTGCCAGCAGCCTCATTAGACAGACGAACACCGGGGAGCTGTTTTTT
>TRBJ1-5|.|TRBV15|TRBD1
CATSRGQGGGYQPQHF
TGTGCCACCAGCAGAGGCCAGGGGGGGGGCTACCAGCCCCAGCATTTT
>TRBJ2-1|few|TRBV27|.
CASSGTLSNEQFF
TGTGCCAGCAGTGGGACTTTGTCCAATGAGCAGTTCTTC